This T cell receptor (beta chain) came from a study of cytomegalovirus exposure and HLA in healthy donors. Study-level background: T cells numbering about 179 million yielded approximately 120 million unique TCR beta sequences in an earlier analysis. Samples from HLA-typed donors yielded approximately 80 million unique TCRs in an early data release. The study's findings and limits: Testing in vitro showed three CMV-associated chains specific for CMV antigens. It was shown in a later analysis that HLA-associated TCR beta chains were more clonally expanded than other, equally common chains.

PCR employed 60 Vbeta and 13 Jbeta primers. Some clones are missing from TCRdb's copy, which holds only in-frame ones; the method was immunoSEQ multiplex PCR. The sample contains more than 150,000 clones, about 80% of which appear only once. This clone came up a few times. Antigen specificity is unknown. This sample also contains other DNA sequences that code for the same CDR3. Losses at the gene ends were 1 base for V and 3 bases for J; bases not matched to a gene: 0. This CDR3 is 15 amino acids long. The germline gives CDR1 MNHNS, CDR2 SASEGT. The sequenced material came from PBMCs. The TCR comes from a woman younger than 30 in good health and CMV-seropositive. This sequence joins TRBV6-1 and TRBJ2-2; 9 bases line up with TRBD1. DNA of the CDR3: TGTGCCAGCAGTGAAGGGACAGGGGACACCGGGGAGCTGTTTTTT. Amino acids: CASSEGTGDTGELFF.